The 4 T cell receptor beta chains presented below share a single source sample, sequenced in a study of blood T cell repertoires in COVID-19. Libraries were prepared by immunoSEQ multiplex PCR; TCRdb keeps only in-frame clonotypes and omits some of them. In the table there are approximately 320,000 clones, about nine tenths of which are singletons. The sample comprised PBMCs or T cells enriched from blood (not recorded which). These receptors all stem from a woman between 18 and 29 years old who had recovered from COVID-19.

The chain couples TRBV5-1 to TRBJ2-1; TRBD2 aligns across 9 bases. This CDR3 is built from 15 residues. V gave up 0 bases and J gave up 8 bases; unmatched junction bases: 6. Germline V gene sequence: CDR1 SGHRS, CDR2 YFSETQ. This chain's CDR3 is CASSLEIAGADEQFF. DNA for the CDR3: TGCGCCAGCAGCTTGGAGATAGCGGGAGCTGATGAGCAGTTCTTC. Based on the CDR3 plus reference TRBV5-1 and TRBJ2-1, the full variable domain is KAGVTQTPRYLIKTRGQQVTLSCSPISGHRSVSWYQQTPGQGLQFLFEYFSETQRNKGNFPGRFSGRQFSNSRSEMNVSTLELGDSALYLCASSLEIAGADEQFFGPGTRLTVL.

The V and J genes are TRBV28 and TRBJ2-7; TRBD1 aligns across 7 bases. V shed 6 bases, J shed 2 bases, and the junction held 13 bases outside the gene matches. The CDR3 covers 16 residues. CDR1 and CDR2 (germline): MDHEN, SYDVKM. The CDR3 DNA reads as TGTGCCAGCAGCTACACACAGGGGCCAACCACCTACGAGCAGTACTTC. Translated: CASSYTQGPTTYEQYF.

The chain uses TRBV6-5 and TRBJ1-1; TRBD1 is a possible D gene (5 bases). Germline V gives CDR1 MNHEY, CDR2 SVGAGI. This CDR3 comprises 15 residues. Trimming cost V 0 bases and J 4 bases, with 12 bases left between them. The CDR3 region is CASSYSKAGATEAFF. DNA of the CDR3: TGTGCCAGCAGTTACTCGAAGGCTGGGGCCACTGAAGCTTTCTTT.

Points on this clone: Other nucleotide sequences from this sample produce the same CDR3. The rearrangement joins TRBV9 to TRBJ1-5; 7 nucleotides match TRBD1. The J segment lost 5 bases and the V segment lost 0 bases, leaving 2 bases of the junction unmatched. Per the germline V gene, CDR1 is SGDLS and CDR2 is YYNGEE. The CDR3 is 14 residues long. CDR3 in amino acids: CASSVGQGYQPQHF. DNA of the CDR3: TGTGCCAGCAGCGTAGGACAGGGTTATCAGCCCCAGCATTTT.